This TCR beta chain was sequenced in a study of blood T cell repertoires in COVID-19 (dated by TCRdb to 2019 to 2021). Some background on the complete study: Samples covering the acute and convalescent phases of COVID-19 were provided by collaborators in the United States, Italy and Spain. Sample metadata almost always included a de-identified subject ID, COVID-19 status, age in years and sex. The repertoires were released in a freely available public database meant as a resource for research on the immune response to SARS-CoV-2. Deeply sampled blood TCRbeta repertoires from subjects exposed to, actively infected with, or recovered from COVID-19 were included in the dataset. The material from the prospective study consisted of cDNA or gDNA derived from T cells, B-cell-depleted T cells, or PBMCs. HLA class I and class II types, where available, came from metadata supplied by the sample provider rather than from assay-based typing. Samples came from the ongoing ImmuneRACE study (first 160 participants) plus 1,254 subjects from 6 global collaborators. Study-level results and caveats: Clinical and demographic metadata were provided uncurated, with the amount varying by source and participant.

TCRbeta CDR3 regions were amplified from genomic DNA by means of the immunoSEQ Assay, a bias-controlled multiplex PCR. The authors processed their data as follows. Nucleated cell counts per sample were estimated from amplification of reference gene primers within the assay. To quantify the absolute abundance of each unique TCRbeta CDR3 rearrangement, sequence reads were collapsed and filtered. For each sample, productive Simpson clonality was calculated as the square root of Simpson's diversity index across productive rearrangements. Held by TCRdb, this immuneACCESS table contains in-frame sequences only and omits some clones. Under half of the omission traces to an unresolved V gene where checked; the cause of the rest is unknown. That table gives V, J and clone size, and the DNA gave D and trimming. Recorded for this sample are 200,000 or so clones; roughly 80% of them occurred a single time. The ten largest clones take up roughly a tenth of the sample.

Whole blood was collected in K2EDTA tubes by collaborating institutions according to the institutions' own protocols. For TCRbeta analysis, collaborators shipped samples in one of three forms: frozen whole blood, isolated PBMCs, or DNA extracted from either of those sample types. A word on this clone: It lacks a known antigen. No qualities accompany the bases; no much larger clone lies one base away.

Sequencing input: peripheral blood. This clonotype was obtained from an elderly woman with acute or convalescent COVID-19.

This receptor has the CDR3 CASSLELAYEQFF. The DNA sequence is TGTGCCAGCAGCTTAGAACTAGCATATGAGCAGTTCTTC. The rearranged segments are TRBV13 and TRBJ2-1; the D segment could be TRBD2, given 6 matching bases. V and J are truncated by 1 base and 8 bases respectively, leaving an intervening sequence of 9 bases. The CDR3 runs 13 residues from the cysteine to the phenylalanine. The entry retains the CDR3 DNA only, 39 bases that are in frame from base 1. Via the germline V gene (reference sequence), CDR1 is PRHDT and CDR2 FYEKMQ.